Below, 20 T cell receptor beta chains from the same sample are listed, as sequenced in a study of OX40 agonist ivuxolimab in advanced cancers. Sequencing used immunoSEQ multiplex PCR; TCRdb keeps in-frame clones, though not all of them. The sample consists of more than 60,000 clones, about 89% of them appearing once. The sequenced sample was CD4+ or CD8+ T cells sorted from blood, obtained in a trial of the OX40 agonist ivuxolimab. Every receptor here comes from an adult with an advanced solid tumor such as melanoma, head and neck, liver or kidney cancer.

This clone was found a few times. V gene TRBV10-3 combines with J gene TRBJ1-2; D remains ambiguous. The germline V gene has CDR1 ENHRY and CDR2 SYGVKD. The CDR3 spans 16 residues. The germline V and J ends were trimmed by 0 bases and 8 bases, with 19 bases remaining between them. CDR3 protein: CAISESRLNHTGGYTF. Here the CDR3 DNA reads TGTGCCATCAGTGAGTCGAGGCTTAACCACACGGGAGGCTACACCTTC.

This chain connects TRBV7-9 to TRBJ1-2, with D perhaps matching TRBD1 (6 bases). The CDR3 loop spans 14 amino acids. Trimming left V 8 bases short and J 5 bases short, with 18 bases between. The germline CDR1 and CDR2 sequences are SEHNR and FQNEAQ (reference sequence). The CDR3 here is CASGKSQGTYGYTF. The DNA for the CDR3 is TGTGCCAGCGGGAAATCGCAGGGGACTTATGGCTACACCTTC.

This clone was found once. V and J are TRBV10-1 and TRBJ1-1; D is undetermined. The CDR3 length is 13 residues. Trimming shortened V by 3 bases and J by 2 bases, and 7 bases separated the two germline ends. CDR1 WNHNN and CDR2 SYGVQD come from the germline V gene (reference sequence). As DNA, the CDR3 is TGCGCCAGCAGTGAACATATTAACACTGAAGCTTTCTTT. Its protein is CASSEHINTEAFF.

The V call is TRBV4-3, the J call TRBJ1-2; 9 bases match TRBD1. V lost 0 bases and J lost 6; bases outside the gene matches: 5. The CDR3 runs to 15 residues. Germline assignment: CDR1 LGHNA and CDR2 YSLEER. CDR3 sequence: CASSQEGQGPHGYTF. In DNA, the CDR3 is TGCGCCAGCAGCCAAGAGGGACAGGGTCCTCATGGCTACACCTTC.

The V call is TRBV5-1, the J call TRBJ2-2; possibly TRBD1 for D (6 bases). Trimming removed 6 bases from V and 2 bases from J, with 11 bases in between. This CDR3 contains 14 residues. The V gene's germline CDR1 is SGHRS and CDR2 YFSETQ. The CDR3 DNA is TGCGCCAGCAACCAGGGGTCTAACACCGGGGAGCTGTTTTTT. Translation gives CASNQGSNTGELFF.

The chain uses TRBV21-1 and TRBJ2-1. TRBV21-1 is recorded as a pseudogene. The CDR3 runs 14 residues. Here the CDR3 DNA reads TGTGCCAGCAGCAAAGGGTCCTGTAACAATGAGCAGTTCTTC. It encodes CASSKGSCNNEQFF.

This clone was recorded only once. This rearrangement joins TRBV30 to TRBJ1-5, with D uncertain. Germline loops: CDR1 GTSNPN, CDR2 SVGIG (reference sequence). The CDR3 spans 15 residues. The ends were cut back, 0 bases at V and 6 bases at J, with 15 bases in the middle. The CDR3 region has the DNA TGTGCCTGGAGTGTAAGCTCTCCCAGTCGTCAGCCCCAGCATTTT. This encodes CAWSVSSPSRQPQHF.

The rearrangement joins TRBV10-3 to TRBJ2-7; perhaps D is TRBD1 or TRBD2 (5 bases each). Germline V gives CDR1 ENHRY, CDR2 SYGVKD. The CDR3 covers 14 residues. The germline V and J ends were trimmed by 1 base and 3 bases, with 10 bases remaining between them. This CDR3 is CAISEYGGVYEQYF. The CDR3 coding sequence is TGTGCCATCAGTGAGTATGGGGGTGTCTACGAGCAGTACTTC.

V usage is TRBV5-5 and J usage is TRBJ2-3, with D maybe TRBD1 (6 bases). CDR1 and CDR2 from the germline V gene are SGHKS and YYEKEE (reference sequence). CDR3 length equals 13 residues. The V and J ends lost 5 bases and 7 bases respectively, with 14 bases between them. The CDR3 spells CASSYIQGNTQYF. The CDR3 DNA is TGTGCCAGCAGTTACATACAGGGAAATACGCAGTATTTT.

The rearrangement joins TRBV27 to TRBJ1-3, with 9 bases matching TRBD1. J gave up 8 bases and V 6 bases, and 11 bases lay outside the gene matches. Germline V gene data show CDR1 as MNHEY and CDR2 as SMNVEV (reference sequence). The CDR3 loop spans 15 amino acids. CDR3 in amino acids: CASSPDRGMLHTIYF. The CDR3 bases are TGTGCCAGCAGCCCGGACAGGGGCATGTTACACACCATATATTTT.

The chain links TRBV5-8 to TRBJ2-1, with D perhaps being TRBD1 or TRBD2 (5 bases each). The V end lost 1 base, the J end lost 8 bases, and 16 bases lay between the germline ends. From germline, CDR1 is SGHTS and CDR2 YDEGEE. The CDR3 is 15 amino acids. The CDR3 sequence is CASSLLGKLGDEQFF. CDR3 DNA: TGTGCCAGCAGCTTGTTGGGGAAACTGGGGGATGAGCAGTTCTTC.

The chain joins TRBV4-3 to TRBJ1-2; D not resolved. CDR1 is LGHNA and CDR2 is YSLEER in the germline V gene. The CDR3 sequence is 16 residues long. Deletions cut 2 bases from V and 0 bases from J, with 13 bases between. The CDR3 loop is CASSQRLGTANYGYTF. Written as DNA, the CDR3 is TGCGCCAGCAGCCAAAGATTGGGAACAGCTAACTATGGCTACACCTTC.

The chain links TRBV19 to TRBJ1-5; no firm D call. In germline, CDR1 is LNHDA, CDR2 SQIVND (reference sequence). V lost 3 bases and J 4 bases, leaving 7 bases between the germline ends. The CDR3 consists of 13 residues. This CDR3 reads CASSIERNQPQHF. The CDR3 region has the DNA TGTGCCAGTAGTATCGAGAGGAATCAGCCCCAGCATTTT.

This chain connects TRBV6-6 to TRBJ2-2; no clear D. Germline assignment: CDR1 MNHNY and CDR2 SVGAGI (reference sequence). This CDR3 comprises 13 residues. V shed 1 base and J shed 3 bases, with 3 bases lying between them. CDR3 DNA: TGTGCCAGCAGTTACTTGGACACCGGGGAGCTGTTTTTT. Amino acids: CASSYLDTGELFF.

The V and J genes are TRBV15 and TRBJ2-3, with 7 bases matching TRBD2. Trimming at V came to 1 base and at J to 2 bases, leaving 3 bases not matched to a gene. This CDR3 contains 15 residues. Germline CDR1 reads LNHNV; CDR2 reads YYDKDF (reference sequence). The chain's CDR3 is CATSRAGGFTDTQYF. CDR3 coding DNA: TGTGCCACCAGCAGAGCGGGGGGTTTCACAGATACGCAGTATTTT.

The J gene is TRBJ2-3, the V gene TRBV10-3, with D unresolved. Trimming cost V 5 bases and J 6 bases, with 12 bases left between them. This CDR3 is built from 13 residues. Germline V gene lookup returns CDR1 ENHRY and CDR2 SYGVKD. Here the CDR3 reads CAISPYLKDTQYF. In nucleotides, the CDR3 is TGTGCCATCAGTCCATACCTTAAGGATACGCAGTATTTT.

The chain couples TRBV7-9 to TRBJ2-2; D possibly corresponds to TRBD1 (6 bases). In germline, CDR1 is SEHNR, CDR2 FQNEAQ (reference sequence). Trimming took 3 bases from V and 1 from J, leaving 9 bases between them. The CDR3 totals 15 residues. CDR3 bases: TGTGCCAGCAGCTTCACAGGGTGGAACACCGGGGAGCTGTTTTTT. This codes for CASSFTGWNTGELFF.

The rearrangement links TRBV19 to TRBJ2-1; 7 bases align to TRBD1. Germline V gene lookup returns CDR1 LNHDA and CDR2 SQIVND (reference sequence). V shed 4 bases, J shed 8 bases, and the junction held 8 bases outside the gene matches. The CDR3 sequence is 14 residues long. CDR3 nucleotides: TGTGCCAGTAGTACTCGCAGGGGGAACGATGAGCAGTTCTTC. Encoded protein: CASSTRRGNDEQFF.

CDR3 DNA sequence: TGTGCCAGCAGACCAGGGGGGGCGGGCACTGAAGCTTTCTTT. It is translated as CASRPGGAGTEAFF. The chain has TRBV6-1 and TRBJ1-1; 7 nucleotides agree with TRBD1. Per germline, CDR1 MNHNS and CDR2 SASEGT. The CDR3 runs to 14 residues. V lost 6 bases and J lost 4; bases outside the gene matches: 8.

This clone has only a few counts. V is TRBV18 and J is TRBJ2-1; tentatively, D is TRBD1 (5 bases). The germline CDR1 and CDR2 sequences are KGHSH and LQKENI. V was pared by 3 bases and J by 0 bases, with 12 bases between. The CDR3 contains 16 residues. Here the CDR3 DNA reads TGTGCCAGCTCACCTACAGGTGCTAGCTCCTACAATGAGCAGTTCTTC. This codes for CASSPTGASSYNEQFF.